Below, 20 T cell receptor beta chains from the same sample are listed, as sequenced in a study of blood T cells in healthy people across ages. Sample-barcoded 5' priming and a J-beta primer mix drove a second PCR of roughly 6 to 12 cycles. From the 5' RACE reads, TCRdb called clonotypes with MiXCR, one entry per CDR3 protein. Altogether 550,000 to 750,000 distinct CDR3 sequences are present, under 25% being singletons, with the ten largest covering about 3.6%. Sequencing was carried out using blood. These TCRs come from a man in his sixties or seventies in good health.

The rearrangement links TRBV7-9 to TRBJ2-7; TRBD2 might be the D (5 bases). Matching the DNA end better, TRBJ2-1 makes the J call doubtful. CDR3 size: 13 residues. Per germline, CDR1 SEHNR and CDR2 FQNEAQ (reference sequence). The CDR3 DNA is TGTGCCAGCAGCCCCGGGAATAGGAATGAGCAGTTCTTC. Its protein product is CASSPGNRNEQFF.

This chain's CDR3 is CASSVGGTYSNEQFF. The CDR3 region has the DNA TGTGCCAGCAGCGTAGGCGGGACTTATTCCAATGAGCAGTTCTTC. The rearrangement joins TRBV9 to TRBJ2-1, with D perhaps TRBD2 (6 bases). This CDR3 spans 15 amino acids. Trimming took 0 bases from V and 6 from J, leaving 13 bases between them. The germline V gene has CDR1 SGDLS and CDR2 YYNGEE.

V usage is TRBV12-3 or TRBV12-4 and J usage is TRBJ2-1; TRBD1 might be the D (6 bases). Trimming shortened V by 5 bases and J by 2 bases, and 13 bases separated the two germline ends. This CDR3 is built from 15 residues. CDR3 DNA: TGTGCCAGCAGTCCCCGTCAGGGGCCCTACAATGAGCAGTTCTTC. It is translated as CASSPRQGPYNEQFF.

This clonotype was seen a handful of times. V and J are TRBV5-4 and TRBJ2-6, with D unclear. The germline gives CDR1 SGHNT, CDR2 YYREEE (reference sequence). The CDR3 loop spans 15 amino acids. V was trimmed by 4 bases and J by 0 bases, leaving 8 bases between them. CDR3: CASSTTPSGANVLTF. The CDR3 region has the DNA TGTGCCAGCAGCACGACCCCCTCTGGGGCCAACGTCCTGACTTTC.

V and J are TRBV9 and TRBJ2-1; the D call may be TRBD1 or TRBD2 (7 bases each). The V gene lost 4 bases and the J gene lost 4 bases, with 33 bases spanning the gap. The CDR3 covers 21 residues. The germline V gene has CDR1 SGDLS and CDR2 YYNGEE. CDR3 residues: CASSNWPLGRGRDTGYNEQFF. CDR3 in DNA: TGTGCCAGCAGCAATTGGCCCTTAGGGAGGGGGCGGGATACTGGTTACAATGAGCAGTTCTTC. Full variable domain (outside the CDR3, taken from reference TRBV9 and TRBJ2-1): DSGVTQTPKHLITATGQRVTLRCSPRSGDLSVYWYQQSLDQGLQFLIQYYNGEERAKGNILERFSAQQFPDLHSELNLSSLELGDSALYFCASSNWPLGRGRDTGYNEQFFGPGTRLTVL.

CDR3 DNA sequence: TGCGCCAGCAGCTCCTACCGACGGTCCGTGGATGCGCAGTATTTT. Translated: CASSSYRRSVDAQYF. V and J are TRBV5-1 and TRBJ2-3; D uncertain. This CDR3 has 15 residues. V gave up 3 bases and J gave up 10 bases, with 21 bases separating them. The V gene's germline CDR1 is SGHRS and CDR2 YFSETQ.

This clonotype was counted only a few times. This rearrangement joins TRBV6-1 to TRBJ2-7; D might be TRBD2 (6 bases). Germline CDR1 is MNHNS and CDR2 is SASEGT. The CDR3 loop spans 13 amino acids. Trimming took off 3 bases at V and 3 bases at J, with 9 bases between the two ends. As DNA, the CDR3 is TGTGCCAGCAGTGATGGGGGGTTCTACGAGCAGTACTTC. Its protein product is CASSDGGFYEQYF.

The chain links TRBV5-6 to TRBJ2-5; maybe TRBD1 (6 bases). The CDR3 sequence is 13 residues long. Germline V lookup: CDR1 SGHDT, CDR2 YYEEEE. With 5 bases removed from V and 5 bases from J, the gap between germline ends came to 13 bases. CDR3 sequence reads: CASRSAGVETQYF. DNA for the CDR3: TGTGCCAGCAGGAGTGCAGGGGTGGAGACCCAGTACTTC.

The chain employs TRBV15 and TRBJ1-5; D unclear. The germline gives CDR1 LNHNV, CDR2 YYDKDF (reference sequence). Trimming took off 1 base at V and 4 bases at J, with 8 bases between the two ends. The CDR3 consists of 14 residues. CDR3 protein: CATSRASPNQPQHF. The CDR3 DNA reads TGTGCCACCAGCAGAGCCAGCCCAAATCAGCCCCAGCATTTT.

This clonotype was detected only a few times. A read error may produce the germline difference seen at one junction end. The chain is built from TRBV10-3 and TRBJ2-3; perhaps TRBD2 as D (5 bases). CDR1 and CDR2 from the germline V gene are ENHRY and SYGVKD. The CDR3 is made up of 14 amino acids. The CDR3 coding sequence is TGTGCCATCAGTGAGTCTTCTAGCAAAGATACGCAGTATTTT. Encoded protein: CAISESSSKDTQYF.

The CDR3 bases are TGTGCCAGCAGCCGGGGACAGAACTTGTACAATGAGCAGTTCTTC. Translated: CASSRGQNLYNEQFF. This chain joins TRBV5-6 and TRBJ2-1, with 7 bases matching TRBD1. From germline, CDR1 is SGHDT and CDR2 YYEEEE. The V segment lost 4 bases and the J segment 4 bases; nucleotides outside the gene matches: 8. The CDR3 consists of 15 residues.

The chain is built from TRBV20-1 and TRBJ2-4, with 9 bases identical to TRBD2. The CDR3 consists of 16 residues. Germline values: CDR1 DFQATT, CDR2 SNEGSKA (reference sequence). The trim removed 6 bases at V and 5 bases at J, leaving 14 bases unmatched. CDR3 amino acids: CSAIGGVAGVENIQYF. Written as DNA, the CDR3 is TGCAGTGCAATTGGGGGGGTAGCGGGAGTGGAAAACATTCAGTACTTC.

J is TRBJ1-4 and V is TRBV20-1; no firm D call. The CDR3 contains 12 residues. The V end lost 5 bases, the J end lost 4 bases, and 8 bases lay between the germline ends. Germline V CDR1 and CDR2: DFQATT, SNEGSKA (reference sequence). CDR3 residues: CSARHHNEKLFF. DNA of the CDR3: TGCAGTGCTCGACATCATAATGAAAAACTGTTTTTT.

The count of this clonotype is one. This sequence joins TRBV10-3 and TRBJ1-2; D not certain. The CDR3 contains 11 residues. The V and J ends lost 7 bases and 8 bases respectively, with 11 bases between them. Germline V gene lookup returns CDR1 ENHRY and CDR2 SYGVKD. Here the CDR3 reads CAINNLGGYTF. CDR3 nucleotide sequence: TGTGCCATCAATAACCTCGGCGGCTACACCTTC.

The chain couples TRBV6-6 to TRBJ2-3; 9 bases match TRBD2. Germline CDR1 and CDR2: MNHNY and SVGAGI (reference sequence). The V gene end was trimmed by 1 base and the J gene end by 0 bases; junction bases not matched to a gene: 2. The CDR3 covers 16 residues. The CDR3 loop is CASSYFLAGSTDTQYF. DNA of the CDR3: TGTGCCAGCAGTTACTTCCTAGCGGGAAGCACAGATACGCAGTATTTT.

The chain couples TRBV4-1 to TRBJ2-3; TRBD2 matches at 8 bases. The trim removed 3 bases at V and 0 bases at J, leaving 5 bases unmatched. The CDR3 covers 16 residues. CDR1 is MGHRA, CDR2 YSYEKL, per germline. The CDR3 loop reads CASSQDPSGSTDTQYF. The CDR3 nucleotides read TGCGCCAGCAGCCAGGATCCTAGCGGGAGCACAGATACGCAGTATTTT.

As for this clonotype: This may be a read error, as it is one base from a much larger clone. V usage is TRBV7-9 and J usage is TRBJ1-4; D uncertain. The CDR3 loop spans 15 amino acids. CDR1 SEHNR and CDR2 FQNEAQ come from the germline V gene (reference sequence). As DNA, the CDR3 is TGTGCCAGCAGCTCCCTGACGTCAACTAATGAAAAACCGTTTTTT. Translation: CASSSLTSTNEKPFF.

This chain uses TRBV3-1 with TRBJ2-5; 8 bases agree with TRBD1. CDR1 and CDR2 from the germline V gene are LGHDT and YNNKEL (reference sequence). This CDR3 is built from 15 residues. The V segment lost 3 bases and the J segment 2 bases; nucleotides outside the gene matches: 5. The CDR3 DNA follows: TGTGCCAGCAGCCACGCGGACAGGGAGCAAGAGACCCAGTACTTC. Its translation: CASSHADREQETQYF.

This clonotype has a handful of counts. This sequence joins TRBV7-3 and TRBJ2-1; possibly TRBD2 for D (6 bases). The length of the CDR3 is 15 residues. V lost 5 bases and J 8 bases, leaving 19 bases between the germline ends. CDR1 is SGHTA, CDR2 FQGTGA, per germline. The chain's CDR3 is CASSQEGLAMYEQFF. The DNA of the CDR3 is TGTGCCAGCAGCCAAGAGGGGCTAGCGATGTATGAGCAGTTCTTC.

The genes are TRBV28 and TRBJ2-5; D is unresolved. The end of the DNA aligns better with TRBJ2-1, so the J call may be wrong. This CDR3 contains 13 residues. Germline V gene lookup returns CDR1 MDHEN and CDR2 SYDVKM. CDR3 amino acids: CASSGERYNEQFF. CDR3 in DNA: TGTGCCAGCAGTGGCGAAAGGTACAATGAGCAGTTCTTC.